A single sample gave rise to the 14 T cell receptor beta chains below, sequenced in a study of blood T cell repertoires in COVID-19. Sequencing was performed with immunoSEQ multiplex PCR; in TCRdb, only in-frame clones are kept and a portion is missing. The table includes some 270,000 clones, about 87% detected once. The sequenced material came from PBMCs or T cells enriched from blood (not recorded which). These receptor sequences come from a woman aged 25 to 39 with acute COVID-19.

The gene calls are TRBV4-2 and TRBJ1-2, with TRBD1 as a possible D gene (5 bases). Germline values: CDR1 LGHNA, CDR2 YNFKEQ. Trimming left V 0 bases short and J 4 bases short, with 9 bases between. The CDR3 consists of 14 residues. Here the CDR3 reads CASSQDEDTYGYTF. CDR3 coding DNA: TGTGCCAGCAGCCAAGATGAGGACACCTATGGCTACACCTTC.

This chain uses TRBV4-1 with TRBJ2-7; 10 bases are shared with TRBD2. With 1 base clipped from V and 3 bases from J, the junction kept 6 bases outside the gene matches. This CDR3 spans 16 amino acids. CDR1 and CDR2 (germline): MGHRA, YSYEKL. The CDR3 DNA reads TGCGCCAGCAGCCAAGCCCCCCTAGCGGGAGTCTACGAGCAGTACTTC. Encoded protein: CASSQAPLAGVYEQYF.

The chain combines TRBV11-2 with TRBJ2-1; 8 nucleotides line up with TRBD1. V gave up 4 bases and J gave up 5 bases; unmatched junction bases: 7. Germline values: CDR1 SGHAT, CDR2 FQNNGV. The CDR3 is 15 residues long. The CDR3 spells CASSSGTGLHNEQFF. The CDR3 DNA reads TGTGCCAGCAGCTCCGGGACAGGCCTACACAATGAGCAGTTCTTC.

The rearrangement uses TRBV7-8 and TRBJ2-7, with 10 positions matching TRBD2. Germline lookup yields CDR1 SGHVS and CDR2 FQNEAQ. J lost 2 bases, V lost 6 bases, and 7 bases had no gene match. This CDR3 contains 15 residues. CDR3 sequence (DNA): TGTGCCAGCAGTTTCGGAGGACTAGCGGCCTACGAGCAGTACTTC. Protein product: CASSFGGLAAYEQYF.

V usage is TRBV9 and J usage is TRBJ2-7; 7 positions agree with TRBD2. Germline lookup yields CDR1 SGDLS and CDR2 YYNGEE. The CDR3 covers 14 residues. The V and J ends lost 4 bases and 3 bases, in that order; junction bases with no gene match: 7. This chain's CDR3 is CASSPQGGSYEQYF. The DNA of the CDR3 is TGTGCCAGCAGCCCCCAGGGAGGGAGCTACGAGCAGTACTTC.

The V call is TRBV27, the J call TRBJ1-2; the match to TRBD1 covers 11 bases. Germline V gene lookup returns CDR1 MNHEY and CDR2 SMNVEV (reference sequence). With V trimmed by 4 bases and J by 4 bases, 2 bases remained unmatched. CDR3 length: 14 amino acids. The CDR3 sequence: CASSYGQGAYGYTF. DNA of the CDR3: TGTGCCAGCAGTTACGGACAGGGGGCCTATGGCTACACCTTC.

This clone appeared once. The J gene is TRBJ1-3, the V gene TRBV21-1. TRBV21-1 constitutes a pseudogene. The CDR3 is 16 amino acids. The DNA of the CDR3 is TGTGCCAGCAGCAAGGAGCGGGACCACTCTGGAAACACCATATATTTT. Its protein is CASSKERDHSGNTIYF.

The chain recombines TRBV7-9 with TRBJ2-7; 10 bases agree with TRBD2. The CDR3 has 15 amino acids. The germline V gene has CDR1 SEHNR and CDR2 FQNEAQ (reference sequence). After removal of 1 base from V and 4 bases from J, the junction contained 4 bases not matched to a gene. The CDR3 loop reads CASSLEASGSYEQYF. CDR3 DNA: TGTGCCAGCAGCTTAGAGGCTAGCGGGAGTTACGAGCAGTACTTC.

CDR3 sequence reads: CASSHKTSGIYEQYF. The DNA for the CDR3 is TGTGCCAGCAGCCATAAGACTAGCGGGATTTACGAGCAGTACTTC. The chain uses TRBV3-1 (or the pseudogene TRBV3-2) and TRBJ2-7; 11 bases match TRBD2. Germline CDR1 and CDR2: LGHDT and YNNKEL (reference sequence). After removal of 3 bases from V and 4 bases from J, the junction contained 5 bases not matched to a gene. The CDR3 length is 15 residues.

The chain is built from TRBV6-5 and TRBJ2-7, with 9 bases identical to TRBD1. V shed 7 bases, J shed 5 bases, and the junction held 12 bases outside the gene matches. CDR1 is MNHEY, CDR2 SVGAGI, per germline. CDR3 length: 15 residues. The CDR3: CASTPTRDRDHEQYF. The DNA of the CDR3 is TGTGCCAGCACCCCGACCCGGGACAGGGACCACGAGCAGTACTTC.

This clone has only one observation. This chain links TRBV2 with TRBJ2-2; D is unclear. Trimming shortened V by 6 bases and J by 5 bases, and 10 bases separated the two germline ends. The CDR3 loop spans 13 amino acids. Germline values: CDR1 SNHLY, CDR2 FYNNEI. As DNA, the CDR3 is TGTGCCAGCAGAGCAGCCGGGACCGGGGAGCTGTTTTTT. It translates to CASRAAGTGELFF. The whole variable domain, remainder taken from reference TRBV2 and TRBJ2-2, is EPEVTQTPSHQVTQMGQEVILRCVPISNHLYFYWYRQILGQKVEFLVSFYNNEISEKSEIFDDQFSVERPDGSNFTLKIRSTKLEDSAMYFCASRAAGTGELFFGEGSRLTVL.

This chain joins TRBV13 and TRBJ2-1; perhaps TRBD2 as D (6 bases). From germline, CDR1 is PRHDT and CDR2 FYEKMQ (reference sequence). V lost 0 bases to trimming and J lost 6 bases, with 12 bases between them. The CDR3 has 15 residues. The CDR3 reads CASSLGPRESNEQFF. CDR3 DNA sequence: TGTGCCAGCAGCTTAGGGCCCCGGGAGAGCAATGAGCAGTTCTTC.

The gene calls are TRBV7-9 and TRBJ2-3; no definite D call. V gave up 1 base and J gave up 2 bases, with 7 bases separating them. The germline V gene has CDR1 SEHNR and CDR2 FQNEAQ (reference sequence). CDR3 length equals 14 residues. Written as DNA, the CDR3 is TGTGCCAGCAGCTTAGACGGAGACACAGATACGCAGTATTTT. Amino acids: CASSLDGDTDTQYF.

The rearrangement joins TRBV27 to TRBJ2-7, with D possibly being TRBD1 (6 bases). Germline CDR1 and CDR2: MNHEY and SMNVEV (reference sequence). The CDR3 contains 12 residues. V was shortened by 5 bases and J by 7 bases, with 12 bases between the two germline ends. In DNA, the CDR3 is TGTGCCAGCAGTCGAGGGGGTGGGGAGCAGTACTTC. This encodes CASSRGGGEQYF.